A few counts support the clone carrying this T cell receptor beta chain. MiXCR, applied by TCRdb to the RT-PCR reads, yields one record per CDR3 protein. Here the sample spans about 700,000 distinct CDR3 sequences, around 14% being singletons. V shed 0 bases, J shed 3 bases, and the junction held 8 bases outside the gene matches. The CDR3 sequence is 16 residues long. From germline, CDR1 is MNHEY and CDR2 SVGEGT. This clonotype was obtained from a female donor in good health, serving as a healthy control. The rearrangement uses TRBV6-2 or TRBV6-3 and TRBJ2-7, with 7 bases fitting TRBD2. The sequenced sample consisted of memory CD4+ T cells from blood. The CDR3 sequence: CASSYSVGGSGYEQYF. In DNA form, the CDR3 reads TGTGCCAGCAGTTACTCTGTTGGCGGGAGTGGCTACGAGCAGTACTTC.